Presented here are 10 T cell receptor beta chains from one specimen sequenced in a study of shared clonotypes between healthy human individuals. Sequenced by immunoSEQ multiplex PCR; TCRdb stores in-frame clones only, minus some. The sample yields roughly 2 million clones, approximately 96% seen once. Material for sequencing was naive CD4+ T cells sorted from blood. Subset here: CD45RA+ positively selected. Receptors originate from a man between 18 and 35 years old in good health.

The V call is TRBV12-2, the J call TRBJ2-7. TRBV12-2 is assigned pseudogene status. CDR3 length equals 14 residues. This chain's CDR3 is CASRFVSDPYEQYF. For the CDR3, the DNA is TGTGCAAGTCGCTTCGTCTCTGATCCCTACGAGCAGTACTTC.

Concerning this clone: The same CDR3 arises from other DNA sequences in this sample as well. V gene TRBV28 combines with J gene TRBJ2-1, with D maybe TRBD2 (5 bases). The CDR3 runs 14 residues. Germline-derived CDR1 and CDR2 are MDHEN and SYDVKM. Trimming pared 4 bases from V and 0 bases from J, leaving 7 bases between. The CDR3 DNA reads as TGTGCCAGCAGTTCGGGAAGCTCCTACAATGAGCAGTTCTTC. Translating it yields CASSSGSSYNEQFF.

J is TRBJ1-2 and V is TRBV10-3; D is ambiguous. Trimming cost V 8 bases and J 0 bases, with 13 bases left between them. This CDR3 region has 14 residues. Germline CDR1 is ENHRY and CDR2 is SYGVKD. CDR3 sequence reads: CAISAAGPNYGYTF. The CDR3 DNA sequence: TGTGCCATCTCGGCGGCGGGCCCTAACTATGGCTACACCTTC.

The gene calls are TRBV6-6 and TRBJ1-5, with D unresolved. Germline values: CDR1 MNHNY, CDR2 SVGAGI (reference sequence). Trimming removed 5 bases from V and 4 bases from J, with 3 bases in between. This CDR3 has 11 amino acids. This CDR3 reads CASSANQPQHF. In DNA form, the CDR3 reads TGTGCCAGCAGTGCTAATCAGCCCCAGCATTTT.

The gene calls are TRBV28 and TRBJ1-1; 7 positions match TRBD1. Germline V lookup: CDR1 MDHEN, CDR2 SYDVKM. The CDR3 totals 14 residues. Losses at the gene ends were 6 bases for V and 2 bases for J; bases not matched to a gene: 6. CDR3 loop: CASRETGDNTEAFF. The CDR3 region has the DNA TGTGCCAGCAGAGAAACAGGGGATAACACTGAAGCTTTCTTT.

This chain joins TRBV9 and TRBJ1-5; D ambiguous. Germline V lookup: CDR1 SGDLS, CDR2 YYNGEE. The CDR3 length is 19 residues. V lost 4 bases and J 0 bases, leaving 23 bases between the germline ends. DNA of the CDR3: TGTGCCAGCAGCCCTTACGTATGGAAAGCTAAAGATAGCAATCAGCCCCAGCATTTT. Amino acid sequence: CASSPYVWKAKDSNQPQHF.

The chain has TRBV27 and TRBJ1-1; a weak D match, TRBD1 (5 bases). Trimming took 7 bases from V and 0 from J, leaving 12 bases between them. Germline assignment: CDR1 MNHEY and CDR2 SMNVEV (reference sequence). This CDR3 comprises 14 residues. CDR3 coding DNA: TGTGCCAGCACCCTAGACAGCGTGAACACTGAAGCTTTCTTT. Translated: CASTLDSVNTEAFF.

The chain combines TRBV5-5 with TRBJ1-5, with D perhaps TRBD1 (6 bases). The CDR3 is made up of 17 amino acids. CDR1 is SGHKS and CDR2 is YYEKEE in the germline V gene (reference sequence). V gave up 0 bases and J gave up 1 base, with 14 bases separating them. The CDR3 protein is CASSLVDPGASNQPQHF. CDR3 in DNA: TGTGCCAGCAGCTTGGTTGATCCAGGGGCAAGCAATCAGCCCCAGCATTTT.

Here the CDR3 DNA reads TGTGCCAGCAGCTTAGTTCCTGCGGGGACTAATGAAAAACTGTTTTTT. Residues: CASSLVPAGTNEKLFF. The J gene is TRBJ1-4, the V gene TRBV7-9; D uncertain. Germline V gene sequence: CDR1 SEHNR, CDR2 FQNEAQ (reference sequence). Trimming pared 1 base from V and 2 bases from J, leaving 11 bases between. CDR3 length: 16 residues.

The V and J genes are TRBV19 and TRBJ2-1; the D is unclear. Germline CDR1 LNHDA, CDR2 SQIVND (reference sequence). Trimming shortened V by 5 bases and J by 6 bases, and 17 bases separated the two germline ends. The CDR3 has 15 amino acids. CDR3: CASSSTDLISNEQFF. CDR3 coding DNA: TGTGCCAGTAGTTCGACCGATCTCATCTCCAATGAGCAGTTCTTC.